Following are 10 T cell receptor beta chains from one sample sequenced in a study of cytomegalovirus exposure and HLA in healthy donors. The PCR employed 60 Vbeta primers together with 13 Jbeta primers. Here immunoSEQ multiplex PCR was the method, and the copy in TCRdb shows in-frame clones only, minus some. The table records more than 110,000 clones, around 79% of them present only once. Sequenced sample: PBMCs. These receptors were collected from a male donor in good health and CMV-seronegative.

The chain uses TRBV5-8 and TRBJ2-5; 9 bases fit TRBD1. V lost 4 bases to trimming and J lost 4 bases; unmatched junction nucleotides: 11. Germline CDR1 reads SGHTS; CDR2 reads YDEGEE. This CDR3 spans 16 amino acids. CDR3: CASSTGTGKFGETQYF. CDR3 DNA sequence: TGTGCCAGCAGCACCGGGACAGGGAAGTTTGGAGAGACCCAGTACTTC.

This clone has just a few counts. V usage is TRBV6-1 and J usage is TRBJ2-3; the D is unclear. CDR1 MNHNS and CDR2 SASEGT come from the germline V gene. The CDR3 runs to 14 residues. V was shortened by 0 bases and J by 0 bases, with 4 bases between the two germline ends. CDR3 residues: CASSEAGSTDTQYF. The CDR3 nucleotides read TGTGCCAGCAGTGAAGCCGGGAGCACAGATACGCAGTATTTT.

V gene TRBV18 combines with J gene TRBJ2-5; 14 bases align to TRBD2. Near its end, the DNA agrees better with TRBJ2-7, so the J call may be wrong. In germline, CDR1 is KGHSH, CDR2 LQKENI. The CDR3 runs 16 residues. The CDR3 region has the DNA TGTGCCAGCTCACCCGGACTAGCGGGGGGTCCAGTCGAGCAGTACTTC. Protein: CASSPGLAGGPVEQYF.

The rearrangement links TRBV9 to TRBJ1-2, with 7 positions matching TRBD1. The germline CDR1 and CDR2 sequences are SGDLS and YYNGEE. The CDR3 runs to 14 residues. Trimming removed 4 bases from V and 4 bases from J; junction bases left unmatched: 7. The CDR3 protein is CASSPSQGVYGYTF. In DNA, the CDR3 is TGTGCCAGCAGCCCTTCCCAGGGGGTCTATGGCTACACCTTC.

The genes are TRBV6-5 and TRBJ1-5; D remains ambiguous. Trimming pared 5 bases from V and 3 bases from J, leaving 5 bases between. The germline V gene has CDR1 MNHEY and CDR2 SVGAGI. The CDR3 is 12 amino acids. The CDR3 here is CASSPPNQPQHF. The CDR3 DNA sequence: TGTGCCAGCAGTCCTCCCAATCAGCCCCAGCATTTT.

The chain links TRBV19 to TRBJ2-1, with 8 bases identical to TRBD2. The germline gives CDR1 LNHDA, CDR2 SQIVND (reference sequence). The CDR3 is made up of 16 amino acids. J gave up 4 bases and V 2 bases, and 7 bases lay outside the gene matches. The CDR3 spells CASSILPSGLYNEQFF. In nucleotides, the CDR3 is TGTGCCAGTAGTATATTACCTAGCGGGCTTTACAATGAGCAGTTCTTC.

This chain links TRBV7-3 with TRBJ2-4, with TRBD1 matching 11 bases. This CDR3 is 16 amino acids long. The junction had 4 bases not matched to a gene; V was cut back by 5 bases and J by 1 base. Germline V gene sequence: CDR1 SGHTA, CDR2 FQGTGA. The CDR3, as DNA: TGTGCCAGCAGCCCCGGACAGGGGGCTGCCAAAAACATTCAGTACTTC. Residues: CASSPGQGAAKNIQYF.

The J gene is TRBJ2-1, the V gene TRBV7-3; D perhaps matches TRBD2 (6 bases). The germline V and J ends were trimmed by 4 bases and 9 bases, with 13 bases remaining between them. Germline V gene lookup returns CDR1 SGHTA and CDR2 FQGTGA. The CDR3 length is 13 residues. CDR3 DNA sequence: TGTGCCAGCAGCTCCCACCCGGGACTTGAGCAGTTCTTC. This codes for CASSSHPGLEQFF.

This clone turned up a few times. The V gene is TRBV7-9, the J gene TRBJ2-3; D is possibly TRBD2 (5 bases). Germline assignment: CDR1 SEHNR and CDR2 FQNEAQ (reference sequence). Trimming stripped 5 bases from V and 2 bases from J, with 14 bases between. The CDR3 totals 15 residues. The CDR3: CASSTDEGVTDTQYF. DNA of the CDR3: TGTGCCAGCAGCACGGATGAGGGAGTCACAGATACGCAGTATTTT.

The chain uses TRBV5-1 and TRBJ1-2; the match to TRBD1 covers 10 bases. Per the germline V gene, CDR1 is SGHRS and CDR2 is YFSETQ. Trimming cost V 4 bases and J 2 bases; bases outside gene matches: 2. There are 14 residues in the CDR3. CDR3 region: CASSADRGNYGYTF. CDR3 DNA: TGCGCCAGCAGCGCGGACAGGGGGAACTATGGCTACACCTTC.